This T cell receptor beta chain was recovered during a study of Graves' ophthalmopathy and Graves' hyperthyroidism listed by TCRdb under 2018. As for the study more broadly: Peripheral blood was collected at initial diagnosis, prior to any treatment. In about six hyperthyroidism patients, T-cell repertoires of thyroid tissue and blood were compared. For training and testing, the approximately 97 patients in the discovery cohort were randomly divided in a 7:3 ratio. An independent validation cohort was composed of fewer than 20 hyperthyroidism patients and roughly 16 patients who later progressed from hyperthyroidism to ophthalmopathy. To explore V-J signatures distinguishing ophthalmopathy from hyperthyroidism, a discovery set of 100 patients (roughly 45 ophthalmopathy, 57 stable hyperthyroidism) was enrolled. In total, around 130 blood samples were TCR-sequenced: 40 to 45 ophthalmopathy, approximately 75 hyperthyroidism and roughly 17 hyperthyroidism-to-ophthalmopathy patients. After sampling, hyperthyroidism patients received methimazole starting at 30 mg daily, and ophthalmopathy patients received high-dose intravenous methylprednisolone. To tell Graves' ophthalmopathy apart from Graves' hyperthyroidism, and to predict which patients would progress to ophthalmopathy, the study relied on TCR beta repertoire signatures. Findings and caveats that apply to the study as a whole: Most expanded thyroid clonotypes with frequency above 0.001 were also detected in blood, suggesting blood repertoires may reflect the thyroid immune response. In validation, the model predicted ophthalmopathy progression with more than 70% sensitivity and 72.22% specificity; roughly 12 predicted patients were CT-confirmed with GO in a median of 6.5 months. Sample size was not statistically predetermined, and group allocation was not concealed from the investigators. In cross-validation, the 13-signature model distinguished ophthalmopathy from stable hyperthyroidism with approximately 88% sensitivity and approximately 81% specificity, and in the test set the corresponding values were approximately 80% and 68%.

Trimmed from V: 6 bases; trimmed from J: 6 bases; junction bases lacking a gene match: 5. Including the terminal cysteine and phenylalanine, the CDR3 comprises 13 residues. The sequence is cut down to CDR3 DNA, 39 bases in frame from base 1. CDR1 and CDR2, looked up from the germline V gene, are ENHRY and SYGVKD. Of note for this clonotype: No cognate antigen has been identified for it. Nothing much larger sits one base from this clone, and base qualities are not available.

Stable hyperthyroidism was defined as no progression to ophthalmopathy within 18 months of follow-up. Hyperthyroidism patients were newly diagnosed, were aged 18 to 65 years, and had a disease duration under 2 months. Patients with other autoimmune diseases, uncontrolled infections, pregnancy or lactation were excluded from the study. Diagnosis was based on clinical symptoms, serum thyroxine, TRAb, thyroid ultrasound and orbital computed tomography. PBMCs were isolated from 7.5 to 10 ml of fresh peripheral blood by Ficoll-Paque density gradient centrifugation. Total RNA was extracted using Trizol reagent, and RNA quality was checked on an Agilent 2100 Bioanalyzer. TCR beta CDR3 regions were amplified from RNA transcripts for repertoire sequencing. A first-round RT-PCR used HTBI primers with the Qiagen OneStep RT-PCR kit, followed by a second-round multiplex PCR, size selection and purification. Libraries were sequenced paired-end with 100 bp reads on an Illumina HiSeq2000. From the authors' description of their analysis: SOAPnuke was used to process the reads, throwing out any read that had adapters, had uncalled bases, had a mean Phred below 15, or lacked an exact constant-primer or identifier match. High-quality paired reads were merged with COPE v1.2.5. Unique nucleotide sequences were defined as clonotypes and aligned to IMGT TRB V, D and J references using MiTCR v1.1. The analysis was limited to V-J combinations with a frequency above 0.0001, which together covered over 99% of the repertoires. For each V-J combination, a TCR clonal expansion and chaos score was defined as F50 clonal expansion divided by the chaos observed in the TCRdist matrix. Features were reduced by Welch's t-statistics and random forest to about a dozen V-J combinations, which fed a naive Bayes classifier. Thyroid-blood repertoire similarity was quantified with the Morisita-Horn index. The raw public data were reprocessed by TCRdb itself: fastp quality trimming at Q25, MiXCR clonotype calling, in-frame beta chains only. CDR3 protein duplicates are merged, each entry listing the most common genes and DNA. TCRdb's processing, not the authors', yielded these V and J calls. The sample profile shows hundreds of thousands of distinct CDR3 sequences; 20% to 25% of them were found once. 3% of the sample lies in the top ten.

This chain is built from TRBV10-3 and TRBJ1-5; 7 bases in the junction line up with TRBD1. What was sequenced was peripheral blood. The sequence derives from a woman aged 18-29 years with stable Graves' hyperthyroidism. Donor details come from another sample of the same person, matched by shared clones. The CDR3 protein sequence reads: CAIRGGLGQPQHF. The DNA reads TGTGCCATCAGAGGGGGCTTAGGTCAGCCCCAGCATTTT.